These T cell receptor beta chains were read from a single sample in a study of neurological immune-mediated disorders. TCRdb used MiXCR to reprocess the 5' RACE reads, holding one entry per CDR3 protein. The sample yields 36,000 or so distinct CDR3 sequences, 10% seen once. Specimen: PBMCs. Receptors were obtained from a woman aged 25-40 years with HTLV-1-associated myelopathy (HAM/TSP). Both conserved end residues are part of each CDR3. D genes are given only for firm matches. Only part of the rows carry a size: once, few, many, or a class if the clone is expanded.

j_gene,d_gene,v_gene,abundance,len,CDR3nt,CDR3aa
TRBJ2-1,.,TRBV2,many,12,TGTGCCAGCAGTGACATGGGGGCGGGACAGTTCTTC,CASSDMGAGQFF
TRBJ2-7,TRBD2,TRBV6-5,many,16,TGTGCCAGCACCATAGCCCTGAGCGGGGGCTCCTACGAGCAGTACTTC,CASTIALSGGSYEQYF
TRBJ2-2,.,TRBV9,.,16,TGTGCCAGCAGCGTAGCTCCCAGGGGGGCCAACGGGGAGCTGTTTTTT,CASSVAPRGANGELFF
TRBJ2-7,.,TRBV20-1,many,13,TGCAGTGCTAGCACGGCGGGGGCATTCGAGCAGTACTTC,CSASTAGAFEQYF
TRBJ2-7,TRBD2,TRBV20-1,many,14,TGCAGTGCTAGAGATAAATCGGGGGGGTACGAGCAGTACTTC,CSARDKSGGYEQYF
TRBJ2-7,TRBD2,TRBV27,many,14,TGTGCCAGCAGTTCTACCAGCGGGGCCTACGAGCAGTACTTC,CASSSTSGAYEQYF
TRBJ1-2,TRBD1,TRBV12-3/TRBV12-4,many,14,TGTGCCAGCAGTAGACAGGGGGTTAGCTATGGCTACACCTTC,CASSRQGVSYGYTF
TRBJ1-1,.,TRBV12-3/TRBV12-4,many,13,TGTGCCAGCAGTATGGACCGGAACACTGAAGCTTTCTTT,CASSMDRNTEAFF
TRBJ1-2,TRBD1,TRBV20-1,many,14,TGCAGTGCTAGCAGAGGGACAGGGGACTATGGCTACACCTTC,CSASRGTGDYGYTF
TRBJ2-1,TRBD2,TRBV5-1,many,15,TGCGCCAGCAGATACCAGCGGGGGGAATACAATGAGCAGTTCTTC,CASRYQRGEYNEQFF
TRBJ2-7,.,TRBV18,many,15,TGTGCCAGCTCACCCGGGACAGCGGGAACCTACGAGCAGTACTTC,CASSPGTAGTYEQYF
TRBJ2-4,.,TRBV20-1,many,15,TGCAGTGCTAGAGATAGTTCAGGGTGGGGAAACATTCAGTACTTC,CSARDSSGWGNIQYF
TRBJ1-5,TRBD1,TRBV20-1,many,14,TGCAGTGCCCGGGGCAGGGGGTATAATCAGCCCCAGCATTTT,CSARGRGYNQPQHF
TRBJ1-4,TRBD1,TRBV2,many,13,TGTGCCAGCACCAGGGGGCTGACTGAAAAACTGTTTTTT,CASTRGLTEKLFF
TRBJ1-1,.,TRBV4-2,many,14,TGTGCCAGCAGCACCCAAGACCGGAACACTGAAGCTTTCTTT,CASSTQDRNTEAFF
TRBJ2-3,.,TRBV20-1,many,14,TGCAGTGCTAAAAAGGGGGGACGGGGAGATACGCAGTATTTT,CSAKKGGRGDTQYF
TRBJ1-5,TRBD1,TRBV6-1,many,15,TGTGCCAGCAGTGAACAGGGGACAGACTCCCTTCCCCAGCATTTT,CASSEQGTDSLPQHF
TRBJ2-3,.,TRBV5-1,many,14,TGCGCCAGCAGCCGGGACGGGAGCACAGATACGCAGTATTTT,CASSRDGSTDTQYF
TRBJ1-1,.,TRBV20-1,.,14,TGCAGTGCTAGATCGGGACAACAGAACACTGGAGCTTTATTT,CSARSGQQNTGALF
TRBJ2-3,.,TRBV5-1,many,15,TGCGCCAGCAGTCAACAAGGGAGAAGAACAGATACGCAGTATTTT,CASSQQGRRTDTQYF
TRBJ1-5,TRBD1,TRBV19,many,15,TGTGCCAGTATAGGGGGCGGGGAAGAGGGGCAGCCCCAGCATTTT,CASIGGGEEGQPQHF
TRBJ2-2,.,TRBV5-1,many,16,TGCGCCAGCAGCACAACCAGGGGCTCTTCCACCGGGGAGCTGTTTTTT,CASSTTRGSSTGELFF
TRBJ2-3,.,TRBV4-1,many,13,TGCGCCAGCAGGAAAGAGAGCACAGATACGCAGTATTTT,CASRKESTDTQYF